Reported below is one T cell receptor beta chain. What it binds is unknown. From the 5' RACE reads, TCRdb called clonotypes with MiXCR, one entry per CDR3 protein. The data contain around 300,000 distinct CDR3 sequences, approximately 12% of them singletons. Losses at the gene ends were 10 bases for V and 6 bases for J; bases not matched to a gene: 9. The germline V gene has CDR1 MNHNS and CDR2 SASEGT. The CDR3 totals 14 residues. This entry comes from a study of T-cell memory formation after mild COVID-19. Study context: TCR clusters were mostly confined to one donor each.

Study-wide results and caveats: Second-wave clones reaching peak frequency on day 37 lacked confirmed SARS-CoV-2 specificity. Contracting clones, day 15 to 85, had balanced CD4/CD8, and later expanders favored CD4+. CD8+ contracting clones occupied EMRA, while CD4+ ones occupied mainly CM and EM.

This TCR derives from a man aged 18-30 years who had mild COVID-19 (a few samples of this study predate the infection). Cell type and time point are not known. The sequencing sample was made of PBMCs or a T cell subset sorted from them (not recorded which). The rearrangement joins TRBV6-1 to TRBJ2-5; 12 nucleotides match TRBD2. CDR3 sequence (DNA): TGTGCCACCCCGGGACTAGCGGGCCCCCAGACCCAGTACTTC. Its translation: CATPGLAGPQTQYF.